This T cell receptor beta chain emerged from a study of blood T cell repertoires in COVID-19. Overall study: Researchers got acute and convalescent COVID-19 samples from the United States, Italy and Spain. Nucleic acid was either cDNA or gDNA, and it came from T cells, B-cell-depleted T cells, or PBMCs.

The CDR3 length is 15 residues. The germline V and J ends were trimmed by 4 bases and 4 bases, with 15 bases remaining between them. CDR1 SGHNT and CDR2 YENEEA come from the germline V gene. Under the authors' procedure: Amplification with reference gene primers provided the estimates of nucleated cell counts. Repertoires were generated with immunoSEQ multiplex PCR, while TCRdb's copy carries only in-frame clones and drops some. That table is the source of V, J and clone size, and D and trimming were worked out from the DNA. The sample consists of some 80,000 clones, less than 85% of them appearing once.

The specimen was peripheral blood. This TCR derives from a woman over 75 with active or convalescent COVID-19. The J gene is TRBJ2-3, the V gene TRBV11-3; tentatively, D is TRBD1 (6 bases). The CDR3 protein is CASSSLGQGPDTQYF. The CDR3 DNA reads TGTGCCAGCAGCTCCCTGGGGCAGGGGCCAGATACGCAGTATTTT.